The text below deals with one TCR beta chain. This specimen belongs to a study of blood T cell repertoires in COVID-19. The CDR3 length is 17 residues. CDR1 and CDR2 (germline): LGHNA, YSLEER. V lost 0 bases and J lost 6; bases outside the gene matches: 10. Original methodology: Counts of nucleated cells, estimated from reference gene primer amplification, were obtained. Clones were read by immunoSEQ multiplex PCR, and TCRdb kept only the in-frame ones, dropping some. The V and J calls and the clone size are those of that table, but D and trimming were determined from the DNA. The data contain 130,000 to 150,000 clones, about 87% of them singletons.

This clonotype was obtained from a man aged 50-60 years who had recovered from COVID-19. The specimen was peripheral blood. The chain combines TRBV4-3 with TRBJ2-1; 8 nucleotides line up with TRBD2. CDR3 loop: CASSQEGVGGASNEQFF. The CDR3 bases are TGCGCCAGCAGCCAAGAAGGGGTCGGGGGGGCGAGCAATGAGCAGTTCTTC.